Presented here are 3 T cell receptor beta chains from one specimen sequenced in a study of cytomegalovirus exposure and HLA in healthy donors. Vbeta (60) and Jbeta (13) primers were used in the PCR. The assay was immunoSEQ multiplex PCR, and TCRdb's table has in-frame clones only and misses some. The table lists under 200,000 clones, around 68% of them singletons. The specimen sequenced was PBMCs. These receptors were taken from a man between 35 and 55 years old in good health and CMV-seronegative.

The V call is TRBV10-3, the J call TRBJ2-5; D not certain. The CDR3 sequence is 14 residues long. The V gene lost 0 bases and the J gene lost 0 bases, with 5 bases spanning the gap. Germline lookup yields CDR1 ENHRY and CDR2 SYGVKD. In DNA, the CDR3 is TGTGCCATCAGTGAGTCGTTAAACCAAGAGACCCAGTACTTC. This encodes CAISESLNQETQYF.

This clone was observed a handful of times. The chain combines TRBV18 with TRBJ2-2, with TRBD1 as a possible D gene (6 bases). Germline V gene data show CDR1 as KGHSH and CDR2 as LQKENI. The CDR3 covers 14 residues. Trimming shortened V by 3 bases and J by 1 base, and 6 bases separated the two germline ends. The CDR3 is CASSPGQNTGELFF. As DNA, the CDR3 is TGTGCCAGCTCACCGGGACAGAACACCGGGGAGCTGTTTTTT.

CDR3 nucleotide sequence: TGTGCCTGGAGTCCCCCAGGCGCGGCAGGGGCCAATCATCAGCCCCAGCATTTT. Translating gives CAWSPPGAAGANHQPQHF. The chain employs TRBV30 and TRBJ1-5; a possible D gene is TRBD1 (6 bases). CDR3 size: 18 residues. Trimming took off 2 bases at V and 5 bases at J, with 25 bases between the two ends. The germline V gene has CDR1 GTSNPN and CDR2 SVGIG (reference sequence).